The clone carrying this T cell receptor beta chain came up a few times. Antigen unknown. The data are from a study of T-cell memory formation after mild COVID-19. Study results and caveats: Clones that shrank (day 15 to 85) were balanced CD4/CD8, whereas later expanders leaned CD4+. Pre-infection memory showed some responding clones, and this suggested that cross-reactive memory joined.

TCR alpha and TCR beta cDNA libraries carrying sample barcodes and UMIs came from 5'RACE with constant-segment primers. Each CDR3 protein is one row after TCRdb ran MiXCR on the 5' RACE reads. The sample shows more than 250,000 distinct CDR3 sequences, 16% of them seen only once. Sequenced: PBMCs or a T cell subset sorted from them (not recorded which). The origin of this receptor is a man younger than 35 who had mild COVID-19 (a few samples of this study predate the infection). Cell type and time point are not known.

The CDR3 loop reads CASSVAGGQYNEQFF. Here the CDR3 DNA reads TGTGCCAGCAGCGTAGCGGGGGGGCAGTACAATGAGCAGTTCTTC. The chain combines TRBV9 with TRBJ2-1; TRBD2 aligns across 8 bases. Losses at the gene ends were 0 bases for V and 4 bases for J; bases not matched to a gene: 3. Looked up from germline, CDR1 is SGDLS and CDR2 is YYNGEE. This CDR3 contains 15 residues.